One sample yielded the 7 T cell receptor beta chains listed below, sequenced in a study of regulatory T cells in long-lasting Graves disease. The TCR beta library used iRepertoire HTBI primers with Arm-PCR amplification of CDR3. TCRdb analysed the multiplex PCR reads with MiXCR anew, one entry per CDR3 protein. This sample yields about 400,000 distinct CDR3 sequences, of which around 20% are seen a single time; less than 25% belongs to the top ten. Time point defined: persistent/refractory GD, antithyroid drugs over 5 years with positive TRAb. The TCR library was prepared using RNA isolated from PBMCs. Sequencing was performed on peripheral blood mononuclear cells (PBMCs), taken when the disease was refractory, from a patient treated with antithyroid drugs. The receptors stem from a female donor with Graves disease.

There are a few counts of this clonotype. The rearrangement links TRBV24-1 to TRBJ2-2; 9 nucleotides align to TRBD2. V was clipped by 2 bases and J by 3 bases; unmatched bases: 3. There are 16 residues in the CDR3. CDR1 and CDR2 from the germline V gene are KGHDR and SFDVKD. This chain's CDR3 is CATSDWPSGDTGELFF. The DNA of the CDR3 is TGTGCCACCAGTGATTGGCCTAGCGGGGACACCGGGGAGCTGTTTTTT.

The genes are TRBV19 and TRBJ2-2; maybe TRBD1 (6 bases). The V end was cut by 0 bases, the J end by 0 bases, with 8 bases between. The CDR3 loop spans 16 amino acids. The germline CDR1 and CDR2 sequences are LNHDA and SQIVND (reference sequence). CDR3 protein: CASSIDWTANTGELFF. The CDR3 bases are TGTGCCAGTAGTATAGATTGGACAGCGAACACCGGGGAGCTGTTTTTT.

J is TRBJ2-7 and V is TRBV27; the D gene could be TRBD1 or TRBD2 (5 bases each). The CDR3 spans 12 residues. Germline loops: CDR1 MNHEY, CDR2 SMNVEV (reference sequence). V was clipped by 3 bases and J by 8 bases, with 11 bases between them. The CDR3 DNA reads TGTGCCAGCAGTTTTGGGGGTGACAAGCAGTACTTC. It translates to CASSFGGDKQYF.

The chain links TRBV30 to TRBJ1-3; TRBD1 is a possible D gene (5 bases). Per germline, CDR1 GTSNPN and CDR2 SVGIG (reference sequence). The V end lost 4 bases, the J end lost 0 bases, and 22 bases lay between the germline ends. This CDR3 contains 18 residues. CDR3 in DNA: TGTGCCTGGACGAGTAGCTCCTCCGGGACGGGCTCTGGAAACACCATATATTTT. This sequence encodes CAWTSSSSGTGSGNTIYF.

The chain uses TRBV19 and TRBJ1-6; tentative D call: TRBD1 (5 bases). Germline CDR1 reads LNHDA; CDR2 reads SQIVND (reference sequence). The CDR3 runs to 13 residues. V lost 10 bases and J 10 bases, leaving 17 bases between the germline ends. CDR3 nucleotide sequence: TGTGCCACCACCCAGGGTACTAGCTCACCCCTCCACTTT. It codes for CATTQGTSSPLHF.

This clonotype was recorded a few times. The chain links TRBV29-1 to TRBJ2-1, with D tentatively TRBD1 or TRBD2 (6 bases each). Trimming pared 8 bases from V and 1 base from J, leaving 18 bases between. Germline CDR1 is SQVTM and CDR2 is ANQGSEA. This CDR3 contains 15 residues. The CDR3 bases are TGCAGCACCGCCACGGAGGGGGGATCCTACAATGAGCAGTTCTTC. This codes for CSTATEGGSYNEQFF.

This clonotype occurred a few times. The chain joins TRBV30 to TRBJ1-6; D gene ambiguous. Germline V lookup: CDR1 GTSNPN, CDR2 SVGIG (reference sequence). The CDR3 is 14 amino acids. Trimming took 0 bases from V and 3 from J, leaving 6 bases between them. The CDR3 protein is CAWSVEVYNSPLHF. CDR3 nucleotides: TGTGCCTGGAGTGTAGAGGTCTATAATTCACCCCTCCACTTT.